This TCR beta chain comes out of a study of blood T cell repertoires in COVID-19. Overall study: COVID-19 samples from acute and convalescent phases originated in the United States, Italy and Spain. The cDNA or gDNA used as material had been derived from T cells, B-cell-depleted T cells, or PBMCs.

Original processing methods: Reference gene primer amplification gave estimated nucleated cell counts. Libraries were prepared by immunoSEQ multiplex PCR; TCRdb keeps only in-frame clonotypes and omits some of them. The V and J calls and clone size come from that table; D and trimming were worked out from the DNA. This sample has about 50,000 clones, with about 87% found just once. This CDR3 contains 15 residues. With V trimmed by 5 bases and J by 8 bases, 11 bases remained unmatched. Germline assignment: CDR1 SEHNR and CDR2 FQNEAQ (reference sequence). Sequenced sample: peripheral blood. The TCR was taken from a human donor with active COVID-19. The donor label of this sample is uncertain. This chain connects TRBV7-9 to TRBJ2-1; 8 bases are shared with TRBD2. CDR3 coding DNA: TGTGCCAGCAGCGTCGAGGAGCGGGAGTGGGATGAGCAGTTCTTC. It translates to CASSVEEREWDEQFF.